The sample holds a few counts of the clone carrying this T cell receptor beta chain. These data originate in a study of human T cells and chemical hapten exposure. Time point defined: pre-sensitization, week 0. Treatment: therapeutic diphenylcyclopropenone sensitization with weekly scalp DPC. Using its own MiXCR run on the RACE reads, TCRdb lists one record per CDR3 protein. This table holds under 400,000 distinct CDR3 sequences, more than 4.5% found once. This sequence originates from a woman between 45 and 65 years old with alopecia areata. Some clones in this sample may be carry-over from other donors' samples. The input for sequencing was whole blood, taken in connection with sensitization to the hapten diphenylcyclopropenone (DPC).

The chain's CDR3 is CASTGGGSGNTIYF. The DNA of the CDR3 is TGTGCCAGCACCGGGGGAGGCTCTGGAAACACCATATATTTT. The chain employs TRBV6-5 and TRBJ1-3; possible D gene TRBD1, 5 bases. The CDR3 sequence is 14 residues long. V shed 7 bases and J shed 0 bases, with 10 bases lying between them. CDR1 is MNHEY, CDR2 SVGAGI, per germline.